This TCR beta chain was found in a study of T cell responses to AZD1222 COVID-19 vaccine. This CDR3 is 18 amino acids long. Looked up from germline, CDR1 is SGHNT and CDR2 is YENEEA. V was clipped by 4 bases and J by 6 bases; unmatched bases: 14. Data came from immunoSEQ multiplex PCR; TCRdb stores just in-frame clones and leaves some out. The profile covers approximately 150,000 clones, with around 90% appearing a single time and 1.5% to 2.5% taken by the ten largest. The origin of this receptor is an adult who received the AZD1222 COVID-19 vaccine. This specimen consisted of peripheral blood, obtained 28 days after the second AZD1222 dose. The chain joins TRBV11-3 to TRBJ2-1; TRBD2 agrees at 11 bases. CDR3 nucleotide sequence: TGTGCCAGCAGCTCCCAACCTTCACTAGCGGGAGTCAGCAATGAGCAGTTCTTC. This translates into CASSSQPSLAGVSNEQFF.